The T cell receptor beta chain described here comes from a study of CD8+ T cells in alopecia areata. Looking at the study overall: A regimen of oral tofacitinib, 5 to 10 mg twice daily, was given to treated patients. Study-level findings and limits: Lesional scalp displayed greater clonality than normal scalp, most notably in alopecia totalis/universalis. Tofacitinib yielded significantly lower scalp clonality and fewer expanded CD8+ clones among the top 100.

Extracted RNA was reverse transcribed, and the resulting cDNA served as sequencing template. Clones were read by immunoSEQ multiplex PCR, and TCRdb kept only the in-frame ones, dropping some. The sample has 150,000 to 250,000 clones, approximately 60% seen once. As for treatment: oral pan-JAK inhibitor, 5-10 mg twice daily. CDR1 and CDR2 (germline): SEHNR, FQNEAQ (reference sequence). V lost 3 bases and J 10 bases, leaving 13 bases between the germline ends. The CDR3 runs to 13 residues. This clone occurred a few times. Antigen unknown. This sequence joins TRBV7-9 and TRBJ2-1; D may be TRBD2 (5 bases). The specimen comprised CD4+ T cells sorted from blood, sampled at week 4, from a patient treated with tofacitinib. The sequence came from a human donor with alopecia areata. The CDR3 loop reads CASSLGALREQFF. Here the CDR3 DNA reads TGTGCCAGCAGCTTGGGAGCGTTGAGGGAGCAGTTCTTC.